The 12 T cell receptor beta chains in this list originate from one sample, sequenced in a study of blood T cell repertoires in COVID-19. Here immunoSEQ multiplex PCR was the method, and the copy in TCRdb shows in-frame clones only, minus some. Of a few hundred thousand clones in the sample, around 89% were seen once. Sequencing used PBMCs or T cells enriched from blood (not recorded which). These receptor sequences come from a woman in her twenties or thirties who had recovered from COVID-19.

J is TRBJ1-1 and V is TRBV6-2 or TRBV6-3; maybe TRBD1 (6 bases). The ends were cut back, 5 bases at V and 3 bases at J, with 13 bases in the middle. Germline V gene data show CDR1 as MNHEY and CDR2 as SVGEGT. CDR3 length: 14 amino acids. CDR3 DNA sequence: TGTGCCAGCAGTCCCAGGGGTTGGGACACTGAAGCTTTCTTT. This codes for CASSPRGWDTEAFF.

This clone has more than one count but fewer than ten. The chain employs TRBV2 and TRBJ1-5, with TRBD1 matching over 11 bases. Germline V gives CDR1 SNHLY, CDR2 FYNNEI. The CDR3 sequence is 15 residues long. The ends lost 4 bases at V and 7 bases at J; junction bases unmatched: 6. CDR3 amino acids: CASSAGQGALQPQHF. CDR3 bases: TGTGCCAGCAGTGCCGGACAGGGGGCCTTGCAGCCCCAGCATTTT.

The chain couples TRBV11-2 to TRBJ2-3, with TRBD1 as a possible D gene (5 bases). Trimming cost V 2 bases and J 0 bases, with 12 bases left between them. Germline CDR1 reads SGHAT; CDR2 reads FQNNGV. The CDR3 runs 16 residues. CDR3 amino acids: CASSLISDRSTDTQYF. The CDR3, as DNA: TGTGCCAGCAGCTTAATCTCCGACAGAAGCACAGATACGCAGTATTTT.

This sequence joins TRBV5-1 and TRBJ2-2, with D unclear. CDR1 SGHRS and CDR2 YFSETQ come from the germline V gene. The ends were cut back, 1 base at V and 0 bases at J, with 7 bases in the middle. The CDR3 has 15 amino acids. The CDR3 is CASSLTQANTGELFF. CDR3 nucleotide sequence: TGCGCCAGCAGCTTGACACAAGCGAACACCGGGGAGCTGTTTTTT.

This clone came up once. This chain joins TRBV7-3 and TRBJ2-5; 8 bases line up with TRBD2. Trimming took 5 bases from V and 2 from J; bases not matched to a gene: 7. The CDR3 is 15 residues long. Germline V gene lookup returns CDR1 SGHTA and CDR2 FQGTGA. In nucleotides, the CDR3 is TGTGCCAGCAGCCGTGGACTAGCAGTACAAGAGACCCAGTACTTC. Residues: CASSRGLAVQETQYF.

The chain carries TRBV30 and TRBJ2-1, with TRBD2 identical over 8 bases. The trim removed 2 bases at V and 1 base at J, leaving 10 bases unmatched. CDR3 length equals 17 residues. Per germline, CDR1 GTSNPN and CDR2 SVGIG (reference sequence). The CDR3 DNA follows: TGTGCCTGGAGTATTAGCGGGAACCCCGCTTCCTACAATGAGCAGTTCTTC. It codes for CAWSISGNPASYNEQFF.

As to this clone: The sample carries other DNA sequences with the same CDR3. The V gene is TRBV30, the J gene TRBJ1-2, with TRBD1 identical over 7 bases. From germline, CDR1 is GTSNPN and CDR2 SVGIG (reference sequence). The CDR3 consists of 13 residues. The ends lost 5 bases at V and 4 bases at J; junction bases unmatched: 7. The CDR3 sequence: CAWGRDRPYGYTF. CDR3 coding DNA: TGTGCCTGGGGGAGGGACAGACCCTATGGCTACACCTTC. The entire variable domain, with the rest obtained from reference TRBV30 and TRBJ1-2, is as follows: SQTIHQWPATLVQPVGSPLSLECTVEGTSNPNLYWYRQAAGRGLQLLFYSVGIGQISSEVPQNLSASRPQDRQFILSSKKLLLSDSGFYLCAWGRDRPYGYTFGSGTRLTVV.

The genes are TRBV10-3 and TRBJ1-5; D remains unclear. The CDR3 sequence is 13 residues long. The germline gives CDR1 ENHRY, CDR2 SYGVKD. V gave up 7 bases and J gave up 4 bases, with 11 bases separating them. The CDR3 reads CAIKFSENQPQHF. The CDR3, as DNA: TGTGCCATCAAGTTCTCGGAGAATCAGCCCCAGCATTTT.

This clone was counted a few times. The chain joins TRBV5-1 to TRBJ2-2; no clear D gene. CDR1 and CDR2 (germline): SGHRS, YFSETQ. The CDR3 has 14 residues. Trimming took 2 bases from V and 5 from J, leaving 10 bases between them. The CDR3 coding sequence is TGCGCCAGCAGCTTAACTTTCTGGACCGGGGAGCTGTTTTTT. Its translation: CASSLTFWTGELFF.

V and J are TRBV6-1 and TRBJ2-3; D perhaps matches TRBD2 (5 bases). Between the trimmed V and J ends, which lost 0 bases and 3 bases, there was a span of 10 bases. CDR3 length equals 15 residues. CDR1 and CDR2 from the germline V gene are MNHNS and SASEGT. Here the CDR3 DNA reads TGTGCCAGCAGTGAAGCGTCGGGGAGTACAGATACGCAGTATTTT. Translation gives CASSEASGSTDTQYF.

The V and J genes are TRBV4-2 and TRBJ1-3; D may be TRBD1 (6 bases). The CDR3 spans 16 residues. Germline-derived CDR1 and CDR2 are LGHNA and YNFKEQ. Trimming shortened V by 0 bases and J by 2 bases, and 11 bases separated the two germline ends. The DNA of the CDR3 is TGTGCCAGCAGCCAAGATGGGGCAGGGGCTGGAAACACCATATATTTT. Amino acids: CASSQDGAGAGNTIYF.

This chain connects TRBV28 to TRBJ1-2; TRBD1 matches 9 bases. This CDR3 is built from 15 residues. In germline, CDR1 is MDHEN, CDR2 SYDVKM. V lost 3 bases to trimming and J lost 4 bases; unmatched junction nucleotides: 6. CDR3 region: CASSFRTGVSYGYTF. CDR3 nucleotides: TGTGCCAGCAGTTTTAGGACAGGGGTGAGCTATGGCTACACCTTC.